This T cell receptor beta chain appears in the sequencing data of a study of shared clonotypes between healthy human individuals. Study information: Each donor contributed plates that comprised three CD4 naive, three CD4 memory, two CD8 naive and one CD8 memory.

Assay used: immunoSEQ multiplex PCR; TCRdb lists only in-frame clones, some missing. The sample gives approximately 1.1 million clones, 70% to 80% of which show up once; 0.52% is in the top ten. CDR3 length: 16 amino acids. J gave up 2 bases and V 3 bases, and 6 bases lay outside the gene matches. Germline V gene lookup returns CDR1 KGHSH and CDR2 LQKENI. The J gene is TRBJ2-2, the V gene TRBV18, with 7 bases aligning to TRBD2. The TCR sequence derives from a young man in good health. Some clones in this sample may be carry-over from other donors' samples. The sequenced material came from memory CD4+ T cells from PBMCs. Subset: CD45RA-negative fraction. For the CDR3, the DNA is TGTGCCAGCTCACCTCGACGGGACTATAACACCGGGGAGCTGTTTTTT. It codes for CASSPRRDYNTGELFF.